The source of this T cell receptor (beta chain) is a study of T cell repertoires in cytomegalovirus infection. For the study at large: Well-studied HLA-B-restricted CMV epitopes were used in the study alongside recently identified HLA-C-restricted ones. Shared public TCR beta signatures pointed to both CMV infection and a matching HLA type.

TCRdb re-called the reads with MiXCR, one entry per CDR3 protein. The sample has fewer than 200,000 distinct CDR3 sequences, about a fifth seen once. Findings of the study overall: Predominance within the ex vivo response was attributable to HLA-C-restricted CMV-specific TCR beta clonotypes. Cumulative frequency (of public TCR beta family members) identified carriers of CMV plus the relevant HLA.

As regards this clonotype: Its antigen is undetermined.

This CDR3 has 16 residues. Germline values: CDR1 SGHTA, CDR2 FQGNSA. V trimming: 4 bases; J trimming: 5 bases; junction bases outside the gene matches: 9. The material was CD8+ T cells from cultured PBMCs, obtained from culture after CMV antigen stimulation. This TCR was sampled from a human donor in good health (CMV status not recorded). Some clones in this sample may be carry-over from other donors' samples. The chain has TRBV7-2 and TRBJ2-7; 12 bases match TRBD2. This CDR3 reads CASSYGLAGPSHEQYF. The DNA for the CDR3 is TGTGCCAGCAGCTACGGACTAGCGGGGCCATCTCACGAGCAGTACTTC. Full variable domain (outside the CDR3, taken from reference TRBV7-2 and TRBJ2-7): GAGVSQSPSNKVTEKGKDVELRCDPISGHTALYWYRQSLGQGLEFLIYFQGNSAPDKSGLPSDRFSAERTGGSVSTLTIQRTQQEDSAVYLCASSYGLAGPSHEQYFGPGTRLTVT.